This T cell receptor beta chain was observed in a study of T cells in Graves' hyperthyroidism and ophthalmopathy. Study-wide context: Peripheral blood samples were taken at initial diagnosis, prior to any treatment.

General study points: Separating ophthalmopathy from stable hyperthyroidism was achieved by a 13 V-J model.

Notes on this clonotype: The antigen is undetermined. An end of the junction differs from the germline gene, which may be a read error.

PBMCs were sourced from more than 9 ml fresh peripheral blood. Amplification targeted TCR beta CDR3 regions from RNA transcripts. The HTBI primer set was used in a first-round RT-PCR of the TCR CDR3. From the multiplex PCR reads, TCRdb called clonotypes with MiXCR, one entry per CDR3 protein. Of approximately 590,000 distinct CDR3 sequences in the sample, less than 20% were seen once. Sequencing used blood. The source is a woman aged 25 to 39 with Graves' hyperthyroidism.

CDR3 nucleotides: TGTGCCAGCAGCTTAAGGACAGGGGGGGGTTCCTACGAGCAGTACTTC. Protein: CASSLRTGGGSYEQYF. This sequence joins TRBV5-1 and TRBJ2-7, with 10 bases matching TRBD1. The germline gives CDR1 SGHRS, CDR2 YFSETQ. The CDR3 consists of 16 residues. The complete variable domain, with remaining parts taken from reference TRBV5-1 and TRBJ2-7, reads KAGVTQTPRYLIKTRGQQVTLSCSPISGHRSVSWYQQTPGQGLQFLFEYFSETQRNKGNFPGRFSGRQFSNSRSEMNVSTLELGDSALYLCASSLRTGGGSYEQYFGPGTRLTVT.